This T cell receptor beta chain emerged from a study of blood T cells in healthy people across ages. CDR1 and CDR2 (germline): DFQATT, SNEGSKA (reference sequence). Trimming shortened V by 7 bases and J by 10 bases, and 14 bases separated the two germline ends. The CDR3 contains 11 residues. The study isolated at least 6.5 million PBMCs from each sample. Regarding this clonotype: Its antigen is unknown.

A J-beta primer mix and a sample-barcoded 5' primer were used in a second PCR of roughly 6 to 11 cycles. TCRdb reprocessed the 5' RACE reads with MiXCR, giving one entry per CDR3 protein. The repertoire holds some 1.5 million distinct CDR3 sequences, roughly 43% seen once, with approximately 4.1% in the top ten. Study outcomes and limitations: Comparison with aged donors showed that long-lived donors had more naive CD4+ cells and higher diversity.

The chain has TRBV20-1 and TRBJ2-1; either TRBD1 or TRBD2 may fit D (5 bases each). The source material was blood. The sequence came from a woman aged 18-29 years in good health. The CDR3 bases are TGCAGTGTAACTAGGTGGGGCGAGCAGTTCTTC. It encodes CSVTRWGEQFF.